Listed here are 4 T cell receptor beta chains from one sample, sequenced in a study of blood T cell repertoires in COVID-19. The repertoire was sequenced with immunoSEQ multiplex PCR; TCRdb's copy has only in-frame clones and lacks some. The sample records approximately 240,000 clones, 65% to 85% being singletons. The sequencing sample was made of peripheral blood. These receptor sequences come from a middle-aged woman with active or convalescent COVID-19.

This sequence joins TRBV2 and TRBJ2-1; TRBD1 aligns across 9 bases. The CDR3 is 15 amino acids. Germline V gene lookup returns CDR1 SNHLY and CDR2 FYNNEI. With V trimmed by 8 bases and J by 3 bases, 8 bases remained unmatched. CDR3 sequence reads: CASRIETGGYNEQFF. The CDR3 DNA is TGTGCCAGCCGTATTGAGACAGGGGGCTACAATGAGCAGTTCTTC. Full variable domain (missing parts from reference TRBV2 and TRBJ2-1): EPEVTQTPSHQVTQMGQEVILRCVPISNHLYFYWYRQILGQKVEFLVSFYNNEISEKSEIFDDQFSVERPDGSNFTLKIRSTKLEDSAMYFCASRIETGGYNEQFFGPGTRLTVL.

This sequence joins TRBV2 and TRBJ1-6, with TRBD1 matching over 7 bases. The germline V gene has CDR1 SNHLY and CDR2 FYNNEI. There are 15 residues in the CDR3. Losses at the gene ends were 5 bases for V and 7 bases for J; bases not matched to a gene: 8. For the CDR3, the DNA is TGTGCCAGCAGTTCGACAGGGCTCTCGAATTCACCCCTCCACTTT. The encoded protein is CASSSTGLSNSPLHF.

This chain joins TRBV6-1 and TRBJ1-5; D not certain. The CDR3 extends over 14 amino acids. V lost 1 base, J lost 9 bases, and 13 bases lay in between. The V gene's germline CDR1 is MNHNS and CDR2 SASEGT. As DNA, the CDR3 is TGTGCCAGCAGTGAAGGTCAGGCCATGCGGCCCCAGCATTTT. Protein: CASSEGQAMRPQHF.

CDR3 in amino acids: CASRVQGADTEAFF. CDR3 in DNA: TGTGCCAGTAGGGTTCAGGGGGCGGACACTGAAGCTTTCTTT. V and J are TRBV19 and TRBJ1-1; 8 positions agree with TRBD1. This CDR3 has 14 amino acids. Losses at the gene ends were 6 bases for V and 3 bases for J; bases not matched to a gene: 6. Germline CDR1 LNHDA, CDR2 SQIVND (reference sequence).